What follows are 32 T cell receptor beta chains derived from one specimen sequenced in a study of T cell responses to AZD1222 COVID-19 vaccine (dated by TCRdb to about 2021). In light of the paper, this sample's time point label describes: about 28 days (+/-7) after the second vaccine dose. Preparation of the library involved the immunoSEQ multiplex PCR assay. Held by TCRdb, this immuneACCESS table contains in-frame sequences only and omits some clones. Under half of the omission traces to an unresolved V gene where checked; the cause of the rest is unknown. The sample table contains roughly 100,000 clones; only one count was recorded for 89% of them. The top ten clonotypes cover about two fifths of the sample. Specimen: peripheral blood, collected 28 days after the second AZD1222 dose. These receptors originate from an adult who received the AZD1222 COVID-19 vaccine.

This chain joins TRBV5-1 and TRBJ2-5; D not certain. V lost 6 bases and J 5 bases, leaving 20 bases between the germline ends. In germline, CDR1 is SGHRS, CDR2 YFSETQ. The length of the CDR3 is 15 residues. The CDR3 nucleotides read TGCGCCAGCACCGACCCTAGAGGCAGTAGGGAGACCCAGTACTTC. It specifies CASTDPRGSRETQYF.

The gene calls are TRBV5-1 and TRBJ1-2; D is ambiguous. Looked up from germline, CDR1 is SGHRS and CDR2 is YFSETQ. V lost 1 base, J lost 1 base, and 11 bases lay in between. CDR3 length equals 15 residues. The CDR3 loop is CASSLTTAVNYGYTF. The CDR3 nucleotides are TGCGCCAGCAGCTTGACCACAGCCGTTAACTATGGCTACACCTTC.

V and J are TRBV7-2 and TRBJ1-5; D remains ambiguous. V was pared by 10 bases and J by 4 bases, with 14 bases between. The CDR3 length is 13 residues. Germline V gene sequence: CDR1 SGHTA, CDR2 FQGNSA. CDR3 region: CATSLRVNQPQHF. CDR3 DNA sequence: TGTGCCACCTCGTTACGGGTAAATCAGCCCCAGCATTTT.

The genes are TRBV9 and TRBJ2-7; D perhaps matches TRBD1 (5 bases). V dropped 0 bases and J dropped 4 bases, with 14 bases sitting between them. Germline CDR1 reads SGDLS; CDR2 reads YYNGEE. The CDR3 runs 15 residues. Here the CDR3 reads CASSVGNKGLYEQYF. The CDR3 coding sequence is TGTGCCAGCAGCGTAGGTAACAAGGGGTTGTACGAGCAGTACTTC.

V usage is TRBV18 and J usage is TRBJ2-3, with D maybe TRBD2 (6 bases). Between the trimmed V and J ends, which lost 0 bases and 5 bases, there was a span of 12 bases. The CDR3 sequence is 15 residues long. The germline V gene has CDR1 KGHSH and CDR2 LQKENI. CDR3 amino acids: CASSPPGGVGDTQYF. In DNA, the CDR3 is TGTGCCAGCTCACCACCAGGAGGGGTGGGAGATACGCAGTATTTT.

The chain links TRBV11-3 to TRBJ1-1, with D uncertain. Looked up from germline, CDR1 is SGHNT and CDR2 is YENEEA. The CDR3 runs to 14 residues. Trimming cost V 2 bases and J 0 bases, with 7 bases left between them. CDR3 loop: CASSLNRLNTEAFF. CDR3 nucleotides: TGTGCCAGCAGCTTAAACAGATTGAACACTGAAGCTTTCTTT.

This rearrangement joins TRBV24-1 to TRBJ2-1; 10 bases are a match to TRBD2. Trimming took 2 bases from V and 4 from J; bases not matched to a gene: 4. Germline CDR1 KGHDR, CDR2 SFDVKD. The length of the CDR3 is 16 residues. The CDR3 region has the DNA TGTGCCACCAGTGATTCACTAGCGGGATCTTACAATGAGCAGTTCTTC. This translates into CATSDSLAGSYNEQFF.

V gene TRBV2 combines with J gene TRBJ2-7; 7 nucleotides align to TRBD1. The length of the CDR3 is 16 residues. Germline V gene lookup returns CDR1 SNHLY and CDR2 FYNNEI. V lost 6 bases, J lost 3 bases, and 14 bases stayed unmatched. The CDR3 region has the DNA TGTGCCAGCAGGAAAGGGGGCAGGGGATCAAGCTACGAGCAGTACTTC. Amino acid sequence: CASRKGGRGSSYEQYF. Drawing the rest from reference TRBV2 and TRBJ2-7, the complete variable domain is EPEVTQTPSHQVTQMGQEVILRCVPISNHLYFYWYRQILGQKVEFLVSFYNNEISEKSEIFDDQFSVERPDGSNFTLKIRSTKLEDSAMYFCASRKGGRGSSYEQYFGPGTRLTVT.

This chain connects TRBV28 to TRBJ1-5; TRBD1 is a possible D gene (5 bases). Per the germline V gene, CDR1 is MDHEN and CDR2 is SYDVKM. The CDR3 is 13 amino acids. V was cut by 6 bases and J by 7 bases, with 13 bases left in between. For the CDR3, the DNA is TGTGCCAGCAGATTTTCTAGGGGCCAGCCCCAGCATTTT. Protein product: CASRFSRGQPQHF.

The genes are TRBV28 and TRBJ1-2; D gene unclear. Germline assignment: CDR1 MDHEN and CDR2 SYDVKM. The CDR3 has 13 amino acids. The V and J ends lost 9 bases and 4 bases respectively, with 15 bases between them. This CDR3 is CASRSEGPYGYTF. The CDR3 DNA is TGTGCCAGTAGGTCGGAGGGCCCCTATGGCTACACCTTC.

The genes are TRBV3-1 (or the pseudogene TRBV3-2) and TRBJ1-1; D might be TRBD1 (5 bases). The CDR3 is made up of 13 amino acids. V lost 6 bases, J lost 9 bases, and 17 bases lay in between. The germline CDR1 and CDR2 sequences are LGHDT and YNNKEL (reference sequence). CDR3 residues: CASSSTTDTKAFF. CDR3 nucleotides: TGTGCCAGCAGTTCTACGACAGACACCAAAGCTTTCTTT.

This clone came up a few times. The chain employs TRBV29-1 and TRBJ1-2; the match to TRBD1 covers 8 bases. The V segment lost 3 bases and the J segment 8 bases; nucleotides outside the gene matches: 5. The CDR3 loop spans 12 amino acids. Germline CDR1 and CDR2: SQVTM and ANQGSEA. The CDR3 reads CSVETGVGGYTF. The CDR3 region has the DNA TGCAGCGTTGAGACAGGGGTTGGCGGCTACACCTTC.

The rearrangement links TRBV14 to TRBJ2-3, with 7 bases lining up with TRBD2. CDR3 length: 20 residues. Germline trimming cut 0 bases from V and 10 bases from J; bases unmatched to any gene: 25. The V gene's germline CDR1 is SGHDN and CDR2 FVKESK. CDR3 sequence (DNA): TGTGCCAGCAGCCAAGATTGGGTGGAGGCCCCGGGAGGTGAGTGGAGGGCGCAGTATTTT. This gives the protein CASSQDWVEAPGGEWRAQYF.

The chain links TRBV12-5 to TRBJ2-2, with 9 bases that match TRBD2. The CDR3 consists of 15 residues. The germline gives CDR1 LGHNT, CDR2 FRNRAP. V was clipped by 5 bases and J by 6 bases; unmatched bases: 7. CDR3: CASGPGREGPGELFF. In DNA form, the CDR3 reads TGTGCTAGTGGTCCTGGGCGGGAGGGTCCCGGGGAGCTGTTTTTT.

V gene TRBV3-1 (or the pseudogene TRBV3-2) combines with J gene TRBJ2-3; the D is unclear. Trimming shortened V by 2 bases and J by 6 bases, and 6 bases separated the two germline ends. The CDR3 extends over 12 amino acids. Germline V lookup: CDR1 LGHDT, CDR2 YNNKEL (reference sequence). Written as DNA, the CDR3 is TGTGCCAGCAGCCAATTTAGGGATACGCAGTATTTT. The encoded protein is CASSQFRDTQYF.

The rearrangement uses TRBV30 and TRBJ1-3; D is unresolved. This CDR3 has 13 amino acids. Trimming left V 4 bases short and J 3 bases short, with 10 bases between. Germline assignment: CDR1 GTSNPN and CDR2 SVGIG (reference sequence). The DNA for the CDR3 is TGTGCCTGGATGTGGAGATTTGGAAACACCATATATTTT. Translating gives CAWMWRFGNTIYF. Complete variable domain (other parts from reference TRBV30 and TRBJ1-3): SQTIHQWPATLVQPVGSPLSLECTVEGTSNPNLYWYRQAAGRGLQLLFYSVGIGQISSEVPQNLSASRPQDRQFILSSKKLLLSDSGFYLCAWMWRFGNTIYFGEGSWLTVV.

The chain couples TRBV12-3 or TRBV12-4 to TRBJ1-1; TRBD1 is a possible D gene (5 bases). The V end was cut by 5 bases, the J end by 5 bases, with 9 bases between. CDR3 length equals 12 residues. CDR3 nucleotide sequence: TGTGCCAGCAGTGGGCGGGGGACTGAAGCTTTCTTT. Translating it yields CASSGRGTEAFF.

The chain combines TRBV5-4 with TRBJ1-1; D remains unclear. The V end lost 0 bases, the J end lost 5 bases, and 8 bases lay between the germline ends. This CDR3 is built from 13 residues. Germline lookup yields CDR1 SGHNT and CDR2 YYREEE (reference sequence). The CDR3 region is CASSLGGGTEAFF. The CDR3, as DNA: TGTGCCAGCAGCTTGGGGGGAGGAACTGAAGCTTTCTTT.

The V gene is TRBV5-5, the J gene TRBJ2-5; 8 bases match TRBD1. Germline V gives CDR1 SGHKS, CDR2 YYEKEE (reference sequence). The CDR3 consists of 15 residues. V trimming: 2 bases; J trimming: 4 bases; junction bases outside the gene matches: 7. DNA for the CDR3: TGTGCCAGCAGCTTCTGGGGACAGGACCCAGAGACCCAGTACTTC. Translation: CASSFWGQDPETQYF.

This chain uses TRBV5-1 with TRBJ2-3; tentatively, D is TRBD1 (5 bases). The CDR3 loop spans 14 amino acids. V was clipped by 0 bases and J by 7 bases, with 12 bases between them. Germline-derived CDR1 and CDR2 are SGHRS and YFSETQ. The DNA for the CDR3 is TGCGCCAGCAGCTTGGGGCAGGGTCTGAATACGCAGTATTTT. Protein sequence: CASSLGQGLNTQYF. Filled out from reference TRBV5-1 and TRBJ2-3, the complete variable domain reads KAGVTQTPRYLIKTRGQQVTLSCSPISGHRSVSWYQQTPGQGLQFLFEYFSETQRNKGNFPGRFSGRQFSNSRSEMNVSTLELGDSALYLCASSLGQGLNTQYFGPGTRLTVL.

This clone is a singleton in its sample. The chain links TRBV5-6 to TRBJ1-2; 7 bases are a match to TRBD1. The CDR3 has 13 amino acids. CDR1 is SGHDT and CDR2 is YYEEEE in the germline V gene. J was trimmed by 8 bases and V by 0 bases; bases with no gene match: 4. CDR3 sequence (DNA): TGTGCCAGCAGCTTGGGACAGGGCTCCGGCTACACCTTC. Its protein product is CASSLGQGSGYTF.

The chain employs TRBV5-1 and TRBJ2-1; 7 nucleotides match TRBD1. Per germline, CDR1 SGHRS and CDR2 YFSETQ. J lost 10 bases, V lost 4 bases, and 23 bases had no gene match. The CDR3 is made up of 18 amino acids. The CDR3 nucleotides are TGCGCCAGCAGCCCCCGTCCCGGCCCGGGACAGCAAAAGAGCGAGCAGTTCTTC. Its translation: CASSPRPGPGQQKSEQFF.

The chain carries TRBV7-6 and TRBJ1-3; 7 bases are a match to TRBD1. V trimming: 5 bases; J trimming: 1 base; junction bases outside the gene matches: 8. The germline CDR1 and CDR2 sequences are SGHVS and FNYEAQ. The CDR3 sequence is 16 residues long. The CDR3 loop reads CASSPRTDRSGNTIYF. The CDR3 DNA is TGTGCCAGCAGCCCTCGAACGGACAGGTCTGGAAACACCATATATTTT.

The chain couples TRBV21-1 to TRBJ1-1. TRBV21-1 is annotated as a pseudogene. The CDR3 has 12 amino acids. The DNA of the CDR3 is TGTGCCAGCATTAAAGAGGGTGAAGGGGCTTTCTTT. Protein product: CASIKEGEGAFF.

This clone occurred once. V and J are TRBV7-3 and TRBJ2-7, with TRBD1 as a possible D gene (6 bases). Germline lookup yields CDR1 SGHTA and CDR2 FQGTGA. Trimming cost V 5 bases and J 1 base, with 9 bases left between them. CDR3 length equals 13 residues. The CDR3 loop is CASSHGQSYEQYF. CDR3 nucleotides: TGTGCCAGCAGCCATGGACAGTCCTACGAGCAGTACTTC.

The chain employs TRBV7-9 and TRBJ2-7; D remains unclear. This CDR3 is 13 amino acids long. V lost 5 bases and J 3 bases, leaving 11 bases between the germline ends. CDR1 and CDR2 (germline): SEHNR, FQNEAQ (reference sequence). For the CDR3, the DNA is TGTGCCAGCAGCGGTGGGGTAGTCTACGAGCAGTACTTC. Its translation is CASSGGVVYEQYF. The whole variable domain, remainder taken from reference TRBV7-9 and TRBJ2-7, is DTGVSQNPRHKITKRGQNVTFRCDPISEHNRLYWYRQTLGQGPEFLTYFQNEAQLEKSRLLSDRFSAERPKGSFSTLEIQRTEQGDSAMYLCASSGGVVYEQYFGPGTRLTVT.

This chain links TRBV7-6 with TRBJ1-4; 7 bases map to TRBD1. Germline assignment: CDR1 SGHVS and CDR2 FNYEAQ. The CDR3 totals 16 residues. Trimming cost V 1 base and J 3 bases; bases outside gene matches: 5. The CDR3 loop reads CASSLGYRGSNEKLFF. The CDR3 bases are TGTGCCAGCAGCTTAGGGTACAGGGGCTCTAATGAAAAACTGTTTTTT.

The chain has TRBV28 and TRBJ1-1, with a weak D call TRBD1 (5 bases). The CDR3 is 14 residues long. Germline assignment: CDR1 MDHEN and CDR2 SYDVKM. Deletions cut 8 bases from V and 5 bases from J, with 18 bases between. The CDR3 nucleotides are TGTGCCAGCCGCCTCCCGGGCGAGGGGACTGAAGCTTTCTTT. Translating it yields CASRLPGEGTEAFF.

Of note for this clone: A junction end diverges from the germline sequence, so it may reflect a read error. V usage is TRBV30 and J usage is TRBJ2-7; 7 bases are shared with TRBD1. The germline CDR1 and CDR2 sequences are GTSNPN and SVGIG (reference sequence). The CDR3 loop spans 13 amino acids. The CDR3 region is CAWRDPPRTGYNF. In nucleotides, the CDR3 is TGTGCCTGGAGGGACCCCCCTCGGACAGGCTACAACTTC.

The V and J genes are TRBV5-1 and TRBJ2-1; a possible D gene is TRBD2 (6 bases). CDR1 is SGHRS, CDR2 YFSETQ, per germline. Trimming shortened V by 4 bases and J by 7 bases, and 24 bases separated the two germline ends. There are 17 residues in the CDR3. Here the CDR3 reads CASSKQRAGFQRNEQFF. DNA of the CDR3: TGCGCCAGCAGCAAACAGCGGGCTGGCTTTCAGAGGAATGAGCAGTTCTTC.

This clone occurred a few times. The CDR3 loop is CASSYQAAGSVGELFF. In DNA, the CDR3 is TGTGCCAGCAGCTACCAGGCAGCCGGGTCCGTGGGGGAGCTGTTTTTT. The chain uses TRBV7-9 and TRBJ2-2; D is undetermined. CDR3 length: 16 residues. Trimming removed 4 bases at V and 8 bases at J, with 20 bases between. Germline V gives CDR1 SEHNR, CDR2 FQNEAQ (reference sequence).

This rearrangement joins TRBV28 to TRBJ1-2; tentatively, D is TRBD1 (5 bases). V dropped 3 bases and J dropped 6 bases, with 17 bases sitting between them. The CDR3 loop spans 15 amino acids. Germline assignment: CDR1 MDHEN and CDR2 SYDVKM. In nucleotides, the CDR3 is TGTGCCAGCAGTTTGACAGATATACCCGTAAATGGCTACACCTTC. Its translation: CASSLTDIPVNGYTF.